This entry describes one T cell receptor (beta chain). The antigen remains undetermined. The CDR3 has 15 residues. J gave up 2 bases and V 7 bases, and 10 bases lay outside the gene matches. Looked up from germline, CDR1 is SEHNR and CDR2 is FQNEAQ (reference sequence). Primers for the PCR totalled 60 Vbeta and 13 Jbeta. Clones were sequenced by immunoSEQ multiplex PCR, and TCRdb holds only the in-frame ones, with some missing. Of approximately 38,000 clones in the sample, about 79% were seen once. This record comes from a study of cytomegalovirus exposure and HLA in healthy donors. Study-wide results and caveats: The study listed approximately 170 cytomegalovirus-associated TCR beta chains. What a later analysis reportedly showed was that an Asian-associated ancestry cluster had fewer N-insertions than the roughly 700-donor mean. Later analysis showed most CMV-associated TCR beta chains appearing HLA-restricted.

The donors were healthy bone marrow donors. Specimen: PBMCs. The TCR sequence derives from a young woman in good health and CMV-seronegative. The chain carries TRBV7-9 and TRBJ2-7, with 8 bases identical to TRBD1. CDR3 DNA: TGTGCCAGCACTTTAGGACAGGGAATTGCCTACGAGCAGTACTTC. The encoded protein is CASTLGQGIAYEQYF. Based on the CDR3 plus reference TRBV7-9 and TRBJ2-7, the full variable domain is DTGVSQNPRHKITKRGQNVTFRCDPISEHNRLYWYRQTLGQGPEFLTYFQNEAQLEKSRLLSDRFSAERPKGSFSTLEIQRTEQGDSAMYLCASTLGQGIAYEQYFGPGTRLTVT.